This T cell receptor beta chain was captured in a study of long-term antiretroviral therapy in people with HIV. immunoSEQ v3.0 was run at survey level. Sequenced by immunoSEQ multiplex PCR; TCRdb stores in-frame clones only, minus some. The sample lists approximately 35,000 clones; over 65% were seen once. CDR3 length equals 14 residues. CDR1 and CDR2 (germline): SGHDN, FVKESK. The germline V and J ends were trimmed by 0 bases and 0 bases, with 5 bases remaining between them. The sample consisted of unsorted PBMCs, taken 2 years after starting antiretroviral therapy. The TCR was taken from a woman aged 50 to 65 with HIV. The chain is built from TRBV14 and TRBJ1-1; D remains unclear. The CDR3 coding sequence is TGTGCCAGCAGCCAAGATTATGTGAACACTGAAGCTTTCTTT. Amino acid sequence: CASSQDYVNTEAFF.